This TCR beta chain derives from a study of blood T cell repertoires in COVID-19. Study information: Researchers got acute and convalescent COVID-19 samples from the United States, Italy and Spain. The analysed material was cDNA or gDNA that came from T cells, B-cell-depleted T cells, or PBMCs.

Authors' methods: Estimation of nucleated cell counts was performed using reference gene primer amplification. Sequenced by immunoSEQ multiplex PCR; TCRdb stores in-frame clones only, minus some. V and J calls and clone size come straight from that table; D and trimming were deduced from the DNA. The repertoire holds some 250,000 clones, 70% to 90% seen once, with 2.2% in the top ten. The germline gives CDR1 SGHAT, CDR2 FQNNGV. V dropped 4 bases and J dropped 6; count of bases not matched to a gene: 8. The CDR3 sequence is 15 residues long. The count of this clone is one. J is TRBJ1-1 and V is TRBV11-2, with 10 positions matching TRBD1. This TCR derives from a man aged 25 to 45 who had recovered from COVID-19. Sequences were obtained from peripheral blood. The chain's CDR3 is CASSSAGTGAAEAFF. The CDR3 DNA reads as TGTGCCAGCAGCTCCGCCGGGACAGGGGCAGCTGAAGCTTTCTTT.